A single sample is the source of the 17 T cell receptor beta chains below, sequenced in a study of blood T cells in healthy people across ages. Through a sample-barcoded 5' primer and a J-beta primer mix, a second PCR was run for roughly 6 to 12 cycles. TCRdb re-called the 5' RACE reads through MiXCR, storing one row per CDR3 protein. The sample lists 2 million or so distinct CDR3 sequences, just under 50% occurring once. Sequenced input: blood. All receptors come from a woman aged 35 to 49 in good health.

This clonotype was seen a single time. This rearrangement joins TRBV2 to TRBJ1-2; D not resolved. The CDR3 has 13 residues. V shed 7 bases and J shed 4 bases, with 13 bases lying between them. The germline gives CDR1 SNHLY, CDR2 FYNNEI. The chain's CDR3 is CASIGGRSYGYTF. The CDR3, as DNA: TGTGCCAGCATTGGAGGCAGGAGCTATGGCTACACCTTC.

There are a few counts of this clonotype. The chain combines TRBV3-1 with TRBJ2-7; D remains unclear. V lost 3 bases to trimming and J lost 3 bases, with 6 bases between them. CDR1 LGHDT and CDR2 YNNKEL come from the germline V gene (reference sequence). This CDR3 spans 12 amino acids. The CDR3 spells CASSQVDYEQYF. CDR3 coding DNA: TGTGCCAGCAGCCAGGTAGACTACGAGCAGTACTTC.

The chain couples TRBV27 to TRBJ2-5; perhaps TRBD1 as D (6 bases). The germline V and J ends were trimmed by 2 bases and 3 bases, with 13 bases remaining between them. Looked up from germline, CDR1 is MNHEY and CDR2 is SMNVEV (reference sequence). This CDR3 comprises 15 residues. CDR3 DNA sequence: TGTGCCAGCAGTTTAATCAGGACAGACAAAGAGACCCAGTACTTC. Amino acid sequence: CASSLIRTDKETQYF.

As regards this clonotype: A read error may account for a junction end that differs from germline. This chain links TRBV9 with TRBJ2-1, with 7 positions matching TRBD2. The CDR3 covers 16 residues. Germline V lookup: CDR1 SGDLS, CDR2 YYNGEE. CDR3 bases: TGTGTCAGCAGCGCCTTCTCTAGCGGAGACTACAATGAGCAGTTCTTC. Translated, it gives CVSSAFSSGDYNEQFF. The full variable domain, in which reference TRBV9 and TRBJ2-1 provide the parts outside the CDR3, is DSGVTQTPKHLITATGQRVTLRCSPRSGDLSVYWYQQSLDQGLQFLIQYYNGEERAKGNILERFSAQQFPDLHSELNLSSLELGDSALYFCVSSAFSSGDYNEQFFGPGTRLTVL.

A few counts support this clonotype. The rearrangement links TRBV5-1 to TRBJ1-2; tentatively, D is TRBD1 (5 bases). The CDR3 is made up of 14 amino acids. V lost 0 bases, J lost 6 bases, and 12 bases lay in between. CDR1 SGHRS and CDR2 YFSETQ come from the germline V gene. CDR3 nucleotide sequence: TGCGCCAGCAGCTTGGTGCAGGGACCCCATGGCTACACCTTC. Translated: CASSLVQGPHGYTF.

This clonotype was counted between two and nine times. The chain is built from TRBV20-1 and TRBJ2-5, with TRBD1 as a possible D gene (5 bases). Trimming shortened V by 7 bases and J by 4 bases, and 13 bases separated the two germline ends. The length of the CDR3 is 12 residues. Per the germline V gene, CDR1 is DFQATT and CDR2 is SNEGSKA (reference sequence). DNA for the CDR3: TGCAGTGGTCTAGTGCAGGGAGAGACCCAGTACTTC. Translated: CSGLVQGETQYF.

The J gene is TRBJ1-6, the V gene TRBV5-6; D is undetermined. Per germline, CDR1 SGHDT and CDR2 YYEEEE. This CDR3 comprises 14 residues. The V gene lost 4 bases and the J gene lost 5 bases, with 10 bases spanning the gap. The CDR3 DNA reads TGTGCCAGCAGCCAGGATTTGGATAATTCACCCCTCCACTTT. This encodes CASSQDLDNSPLHF.

This clonotype was recorded only once. This sequence joins TRBV7-2 and TRBJ2-5, with D possibly called TRBD1 or TRBD2 (7 bases each). The CDR3 is made up of 15 amino acids. V lost 1 base and J lost 11, with 20 bases in between. Germline CDR1 reads SGHTA; CDR2 reads FQGNSA. CDR3 nucleotides: TGTGCCAGCAGCTTAGGGGGGGGACAGTACAATGAGCAGTACTTC. Its translation is CASSLGGGQYNEQYF.

The chain has TRBV29-1 and TRBJ1-1, with a possible D match to TRBD1 (6 bases). CDR3 length: 12 residues. Germline V gene lookup returns CDR1 SQVTM and CDR2 ANQGSEA. Trimming pared 7 bases from V and 9 bases from J, leaving 18 bases between. This CDR3 reads CSADITGSKAFF. In nucleotides, the CDR3 is TGCAGCGCCGACATAACAGGGTCGAAAGCTTTCTTT. Variable domain in full (rest from reference TRBV29-1 and TRBJ1-1): SAVISQKPSRDICQRGTSLTIQCQVDSQVTMMFWYRQQPGQSLTLIATANQGSEATYESGFVIDKFPISRPNLTFSTLTVSNMSPEDSSIYLCSADITGSKAFFGQGTRLTVV.

The genes are TRBV5-1 and TRBJ2-3, with TRBD2 identical over 8 bases. From germline, CDR1 is SGHRS and CDR2 YFSETQ. The ends lost 0 bases at V and 6 bases at J; junction bases unmatched: 9. The CDR3 has 16 amino acids. The CDR3 DNA reads as TGCGCCAGCAGCTTGGCCGGCGGGGGGCCCACCGATACGCAGTATTTT. Translation: CASSLAGGGPTDTQYF. The complete variable domain, with remaining parts taken from reference TRBV5-1 and TRBJ2-3, reads KAGVTQTPRYLIKTRGQQVTLSCSPISGHRSVSWYQQTPGQGLQFLFEYFSETQRNKGNFPGRFSGRQFSNSRSEMNVSTLELGDSALYLCASSLAGGGPTDTQYFGPGTRLTVL.

This clonotype was seen only a few times. CDR3 in amino acids: CASSYSLEALIPGANVLTF. CDR3 nucleotide sequence: TGTGCCAGCAGTTACTCGTTGGAGGCCTTAATACCCGGGGCCAACGTCCTGACTTTC. This chain uses TRBV6-2 or TRBV6-3 with TRBJ2-6; D might be TRBD2 (5 bases). V was clipped by 0 bases and J by 4 bases, with 19 bases between them. The CDR3 runs to 19 residues. Germline V gene sequence: CDR1 MNHEY, CDR2 SVGEGT.

The rearrangement joins TRBV7-2 to TRBJ2-4, with TRBD1 matching 7 bases. V shed 0 bases and J 2 bases; nucleotides not matched to a gene: 1. This CDR3 contains 15 residues. Germline lookup yields CDR1 SGHTA and CDR2 FQGNSA. The DNA for the CDR3 is TGTGCCAGCAGCTTAGCGGGACAGCCCAAAAACATTCAGTACTTC. Its protein is CASSLAGQPKNIQYF.

This clonotype has just a few counts. V gene TRBV18 combines with J gene TRBJ2-5; possible D gene TRBD2, 5 bases. CDR1 KGHSH and CDR2 LQKENI come from the germline V gene. Trimming cost V 3 bases and J 5 bases, with 16 bases left between them. The CDR3 loop spans 15 amino acids. DNA for the CDR3: TGTGCCAGCTCACCGCTGACGGGGTCGGCGGAGACCCAGTACTTC. This gives the protein CASSPLTGSAETQYF.

This clonotype was seen a handful of times. V gene TRBV4-3 combines with J gene TRBJ2-3; 9 bases are a match to TRBD2. CDR1 is LGHNA and CDR2 is YSLEER in the germline V gene. This CDR3 has 16 amino acids. J lost 7 bases, V lost 4 bases, and 12 bases had no gene match. DNA for the CDR3: TGCGCCAGCAGCCTTCGAGCGGGGGGAGTCAAAAATACGCAGTATTTT. As protein: CASSLRAGGVKNTQYF.

The chain uses TRBV6-6 and TRBJ2-3, with TRBD2 as a possible D gene (6 bases). The CDR3 has 16 residues. The germline V gene encodes CDR1 MNHNY and CDR2 SVGAGI (reference sequence). Trimming stripped 6 bases from V and 6 bases from J, with 22 bases between. The DNA of the CDR3 is TGTGCCAGCAGAGCCCTCGGCGCGGGGTTAGCGGATACGCAGTATTTT. Residues: CASRALGAGLADTQYF.

This clonotype was seen only a few times. The V call is TRBV7-2, the J call TRBJ2-7; D is undetermined. Trimming shortened V by 5 bases and J by 0 bases, and 14 bases separated the two germline ends. This CDR3 has 15 amino acids. CDR1 and CDR2 from the germline V gene are SGHTA and FQGNSA. Here the CDR3 DNA reads TGTGCCAGCAGCCCCGACCCCGGCCACTCCTACGAGCAGTACTTC. Translating gives CASSPDPGHSYEQYF.

In regard to this clonotype: An end of the junction differs from the germline gene, which may be a read error. J is TRBJ1-6 and V is TRBV6-6, with 7 bases identical to TRBD1. The CDR3 has 16 amino acids. Germline-derived CDR1 and CDR2 are MNHNY and SVGAGI (reference sequence). The CDR3 nucleotides read TGTGCCAGCAGACCTCGACAGGGCTCCTATAATTTACCCCTCCACTTT. Translated, it gives CASRPRQGSYNLPLHF.